This is a list of T cell receptor beta chains from one sample in a study of OX40 agonist ivuxolimab in advanced cancers. The method was immunoSEQ multiplex PCR; TCRdb's version includes in-frame clones alone and lacks a portion of them. The sample consists of around 40,000 clones, approximately 80% of them appearing once. The sequences come from CD4+ or CD8+ T cells sorted from blood, collected in a trial of the OX40 agonist ivuxolimab. All receptors derive from an adult with an advanced solid tumor such as melanoma, head and neck, liver or kidney cancer. Both conserved end residues are part of each CDR3. A D gene is named only where the DNA matches it firmly. The listing skips clone size in some rows; elsewhere it reads once, few, many or a size class.

j_gene	d_gene	abundance	v_gene	CDR3aa	CDR3nt
TRBJ1-3	NA	NA	TRBV6-1	CASIVFGVKGNTIYF	TGTGCCAGCATTGTTTTCGGGGTAAAAGGAAACACCATATATTTT
TRBJ2-7	NA	NA	TRBV6-1	CASSPQTSSYEQYF	TGTGCCAGCAGTCCTCAGACTAGCTCCTACGAGCAGTACTTC
TRBJ2-7	NA	once	TRBV7-8	CASSLPGGKDYEQYF	TGTGCCAGCAGCTTACCTGGCGGGAAAGACTACGAGCAGTACTTC
TRBJ1-1	NA	once	TRBV6-1	CASIVGAGGVGEAFF	TGTGCCAGCATTGTAGGGGCCGGGGGCGTAGGTGAAGCTTTCTTT
TRBJ2-2	NA	NA	TRBV4-1	CASSRQQGAGLGELFF	TGCGCCAGCAGCCGCCAACAAGGGGCGGGACTCGGAGAGCTGTTTTTT
TRBJ2-1	NA	NA	TRBV9	CASSVLEGSYNEQFF	TGTGCCAGCAGCGTATTGGAGGGATCCTACAATGAGCAGTTCTTC
TRBJ2-2	NA	once	TRBV7-6	CASSLAREAGELFF	TGTGCCAGCAGCTTAGCGAGGGAAGCCGGGGAGCTGTTTTTT
TRBJ2-3	NA	once	TRBV15	CATSGAGASTDTQYF	TGTGCCACCAGCGGGGCGGGGGCAAGCACAGATACGCAGTATTTT
TRBJ1-2	TRBD1	NA	TRBV10-1	CASSPGTGSGYTF	TGCGCCAGCAGCCCCGGGACAGGGTCTGGCTACACCTTC
TRBJ1-2	NA	NA	TRBV7-9	CASSERAYGYTF	TGTGCCAGCTCGGAACGGGCCTATGGCTACACCTTC
TRBJ2-1	NA	NA	TRBV7-9	CASSNELSRDSNNEQFF	TGTGCCAGCAGCAACGAGCTTAGCCGGGACTCGAACAATGAGCAGTTCTTC
TRBJ2-1	NA	NA	TRBV21-1	CASSNQRDLPYNEQFF	TGTGCCAGCAGCAACCAGCGGGACTTACCCTACAATGAGCAGTTCTTC
TRBJ2-7	NA	once	TRBV5-6	CASSLVRAGFEQYF	TGTGCCAGCAGCTTGGTTCGGGCAGGGTTCGAGCAGTACTTC
TRBJ1-5	NA	NA	TRBV11-2	CASSRGTGVSNQPQHF	TGTGCCAGCAGCCGGGGGACGGGAGTAAGCAATCAGCCCCAGCATTTT
TRBJ1-2	NA	NA	TRBV30	CAWTNENYGYTF	TGTGCCTGGACAAACGAGAACTATGGCTACACCTTC
TRBJ2-7	TRBD2	NA	TRBV5-4	CASSLAGGIYEQYF	TGTGCCAGCAGCTTAGCGGGAGGTATCTACGAGCAGTACTTC